This T cell receptor (beta chain) was identified in a study of cytomegalovirus exposure and HLA in healthy donors. Study summary: Samples from HLA-typed donors yielded around 79 million unique TCRs in an early data release. In terms of ancestry, the Caucasian-associated cluster contained about 80% of the 350 to 450 genotyped donors.

Amplification used 60 Vbeta primers and 13 Jbeta primers. Sequenced by immunoSEQ multiplex PCR; TCRdb stores in-frame clones only, minus some. This sample has approximately 210,000 clones, with 79% found just once. Looked up from germline, CDR1 is SGHDN and CDR2 is FVKESK. V was pared by 4 bases and J by 7 bases, with 3 bases of the junction left unmatched. The CDR3 is made up of 15 amino acids. The V call is TRBV14, the J call TRBJ2-3, with 15 bases that match TRBD2. The sequencing sample was made of PBMCs. This receptor was obtained from a girl aged 10 to 17 in good health and CMV-seropositive. The CDR3: CASSRTSGGANTQYF. In DNA, the CDR3 is TGTGCCAGCAGCCGGACTAGCGGGGGGGCCAATACGCAGTATTTT. Looking up the rest from reference TRBV14 and TRBJ2-3 gives the full variable domain: EAGVTQFPSHSVIEKGQTVTLRCDPISGHDNLYWYRRVMGKEIKFLLHFVKESKQDESGMPNNRFLAERTGGTYSTLKVQPAELEDSGVYFCASSRTSGGANTQYFGPGTRLTVL.